Listed below are T cell receptor beta chains from one sample, sequenced in a study of human T cells and chemical hapten exposure. TCRdb reprocessed the RACE reads with MiXCR, giving one entry per CDR3 protein. The profile covers 300,000 to 450,000 distinct CDR3 sequences, with 4.5% to 5.5% appearing a single time and about 8.7% taken by the ten largest. Sample: whole blood, taken in connection with sensitization to the hapten diphenylcyclopropenone (DPC). Every receptor here comes from a woman under 30 with alopecia areata. Some clones in this sample may be carry-over from other donors' samples. CDR3s include the opening cysteine and the closing phenylalanine or tryptophan. A D gene is named only where the DNA matches it firmly. The size field is filled for only some rows; it gives once, few, many or a size class.

J,V,size,D,CDR3,DNA
TRBJ2-3,TRBV7-8,few,NA,CASSLDYYTDTQYF,TGTGCCAGCAGCTTGGACTACTACACAGATACGCAGTATTTT
TRBJ2-1,TRBV6-1,NA,TRBD2,CASSEVAGGHNEQFF,TGTGCCAGCAGTGAAGTGGCGGGGGGCCACAATGAGCAGTTCTTC
TRBJ2-4,TRBV28,few,TRBD1,CASSLQGAAKNIQYF,TGTGCCAGCAGTTTACAGGGGGCGGCCAAAAACATTCAGTACTTC
TRBJ1-5,TRBV20-1,NA,NA,CSARPDSNQPQHF,TGCAGTGCTAGGCCGGACAGCAATCAGCCCCAGCATTTT
TRBJ1-6,TRBV11-2,NA,TRBD1,CASSSRDSSSYNSPLHF,TGTGCCAGCAGCTCCCGGGACAGCAGCTCCTATAATTCACCCCTCCACTTT
TRBJ1-1,TRBV27,many,NA,CASSTQLQGLANTEAFF,TGTGCCAGCAGTACTCAACTACAGGGACTAGCGAACACTGAAGCTTTCTTT
TRBJ2-3,TRBV7-2,few,NA,CASSLVPATDTQYF,TGTGCCAGCAGCTTAGTCCCGGCCACAGATACGCAGTATTTT
TRBJ2-1,TRBV28,many,NA,CASSLALSSYNEQFF,TGTGCCAGCAGTTTAGCTCTAAGCTCCTACAATGAGCAGTTCTTC
TRBJ2-6,TRBV27,many,NA,CASTGANVLTF,TGTGCCAGCACTGGGGCCAACGTCCTGACTTTC
TRBJ2-3,TRBV7-2,many,TRBD2,CASSLGIALAGASDTQYF,TGTGCCAGCAGCCTCGGCATAGCGCTAGCGGGGGCGTCAGATACGCAGTATTTT
TRBJ1-1,TRBV7-9,NA,NA,CASSLREAFF,TGTGCCAGCAGCCTCCGCGAAGCTTTCTTT
TRBJ1-2,TRBV12-3/TRBV12-4,NA,NA,CASSRTASNYGYTF,TGTGCCAGCAGTCGGACAGCCTCTAACTATGGCTACACCTTC
TRBJ1-6,TRBV14,many,NA,CASSTGRSPLHF,TGTGCCAGCTCGACAGGAAGATCACCCCTCCACTTT
TRBJ2-1,TRBV2,many,NA,CASSLNNEQFF,TGTGCCAGCAGCTTAAACAATGAGCAGTTCTTC
TRBJ1-6,TRBV9,many,NA,CASSVNQYGSPLHF,TGTGCCAGCAGCGTGAATCAATATGGTTCACCCCTCCACTTT
TRBJ1-1,TRBV6-2/TRBV6-3,NA,TRBD1,CASSGDSRAFF,TGTGCCAGCAGTGGGGACAGCCGGGCTTTCTTT
TRBJ2-5,TRBV7-2,few,TRBD2,CASSLPAGGPETQYF,TGTGCCAGCAGCCTCCCGGCGGGGGGGCCGGAGACCCAGTACTTC
TRBJ1-2,TRBV3-1,NA,NA,CASSQVVSSVRPKF,TGTGCCAGCAGCCAAGTTGTTTCTTCTGTCAGGCCTAAATTC
TRBJ1-5,TRBV3-1,few,NA,CASSQGIYSNQPQHF,TGTGCCAGCAGCCAAGGAATTTATAGCAATCAGCCCCAGCATTTT
TRBJ2-7,TRBV29-1,NA,NA,CSVEVEYEQYF,TGCAGCGTTGAAGTGGAATACGAGCAGTACTTC
TRBJ1-5,TRBV2,many,NA,CASSAGFSNQPQHF,TGTGCCAGCAGCGCAGGTTTTAGCAATCAGCCCCAGCATTTT
TRBJ2-1,TRBV4-2,NA,TRBD2,CASSPTLVSGGLYEQFF,TGTGCCAGCAGCCCCACGCTAGTAAGCGGGGGGCTGTATGAGCAGTTCTTC
TRBJ1-6,TRBV5-1,many,TRBD1,CASTPRTGGFNSPLHF,TGCGCCAGCACCCCCCGGACAGGGGGCTTTAATTCACCCCTCCACTTT
TRBJ2-7,TRBV12-5,few,TRBD1,CASGLTSGDSHREQYF,TGTGCTAGTGGTTTGACATCCGGGGACAGCCATAGGGAGCAGTACTTC
TRBJ1-4,TRBV7-6,NA,TRBD1,CASSLRVKGATLNNEKLFF,TGTGCCAGCAGCTTAAGGGTAAAGGGGGCTACCCTGAATAATGAAAAACTGTTTTTT
TRBJ2-7,TRBV7-2,few,TRBD2,CASSFFGAGGAYEQYF,TGTGCCAGCAGCTTTTTCGGAGCGGGGGGAGCCTACGAGCAGTACTTC
TRBJ1-1,TRBV7-3,few,TRBD1,CASSLTRAGGNTEAFF,TGTGCCAGCAGCTTAACGCGGGCAGGGGGCAACACTGAAGCTTTCTTT
TRBJ1-1,TRBV7-2,NA,NA,CASSPMGLLRNTEAFF,TGTGCCAGCAGCCCCATGGGACTCCTGAGGAATACTGAAGCTTTCTTT
TRBJ1-4,TRBV4-3,NA,NA,CASSQDKAATNEKLFF,TGCGCCAGCAGCCAAGATAAGGCCGCAACTAATGAAAAACTGTTTTTT
TRBJ1-1,TRBV6-2/TRBV6-3,few,NA,CASSDTSDAFF,TGTGCCAGCAGTGATACAAGTGACGCTTTCTTT
TRBJ1-5,TRBV12-3/TRBV12-4,many,NA,CASRNIGGQPQHF,TGTGCCAGCAGGAACATTGGGGGTCAGCCCCAGCATTTT
TRBJ2-1,TRBV6-2/TRBV6-3,few,TRBD2,CASSPVGLAGDSNEQFF,TGTGCCAGCAGTCCCGTTGGACTAGCGGGGGACTCCAATGAGCAGTTCTTC
TRBJ1-2,TRBV6-5,many,NA,CASSTLPPVGTHYGYTF,TGTGCCAGCAGCACACTCCCACCGGTAGGGACCCACTATGGCTACACCTTC
TRBJ1-3,TRBV7-2,many,TRBD1,CASRDRDSGNTIYF,TGTGCCAGCCGGGACAGGGACTCTGGAAACACCATATATTTT
TRBJ1-6,TRBV6-1,NA,NA,CASSELIGAPLHF,TGTGCCAGCAGTGAATTAATAGGTGCACCCCTCCACTTT
TRBJ1-1,TRBV10-3,many,NA,CAISRGRNTEAFF,TGTGCCATCAGTCGGGGGAGGAACACTGAAGCTTTCTTT
TRBJ1-5,TRBV3-1,few,NA,CASSPRDGGRPQHF,TGTGCCAGCAGTCCGAGGGACGGAGGGAGGCCCCAGCATTTT
TRBJ1-1,TRBV11-2,many,NA,CASSFRTLRDPGTEAFF,TGTGCCAGCAGCTTTCGGACACTCCGGGACCCAGGGACTGAAGCTTTCTTT
TRBJ1-3,TRBV7-9,NA,NA,CASSSDGYSGNTIYF,TGTGCCAGCAGCTCGGACGGATACTCTGGAAACACCATATATTTT
TRBJ2-2,TRBV4-3,many,NA,CASSQDRMGGTGELFF,TGCGCCAGCAGCCAAGATCGCATGGGGGGCACCGGGGAGCTGTTTTTT
TRBJ1-2,TRBV11-1,NA,NA,CASSLGAGAGDNSDGYTF,TGTGCCAGCAGCTTAGGAGCGGGCGCGGGGGACAATTCTGATGGCTACACCTTC
TRBJ2-7,TRBV6-1,NA,NA,CASSEGDSGTGQYF,TGTGCCAGCAGCGAGGGGGACTCCGGGACGGGGCAGTACTTC
TRBJ1-1,TRBV20-1,NA,NA,CSAPGATDTEAFF,TGCAGTGCCCCAGGTGCCACGGACACTGAAGCTTTCTTT
TRBJ2-2,TRBV5-1,NA,NA,CASSLASVTNTGELFF,TGCGCCAGCAGCTTAGCGTCAGTAACGAACACCGGGGAGCTGTTTTTT
TRBJ2-1,TRBV18,many,NA,CASSPPGNGGPFF,TGTGCCAGCTCACCACCGGGCAACGGGGGACCGTTCTTC
TRBJ2-7,TRBV4-1,many,TRBD1,CASSQAEGQGTYEQYF,TGCGCCAGCAGCCAAGCAGAGGGACAGGGAACCTACGAGCAGTACTTC
TRBJ1-5,TRBV20-1,many,NA,CSARDRTGGNQPQHF,TGCAGTGCTAGAGATCGAACAGGTGGCAATCAGCCCCAGCATTTT
TRBJ1-1,TRBV20-1,many,NA,CSAQRSGQRSEAFF,TGCAGTGCTCAAAGGAGCGGGCAGAGGAGTGAAGCTTTCTTT
TRBJ1-1,TRBV3-1,NA,TRBD1,CASSKGTGAVF,TGTGCCAGCAGCAAAGGGACAGGGGCAGTGTTT
TRBJ1-2,TRBV29-1,many,NA,CSVERQLNYGYTF,TGCAGCGTTGAACGGCAGCTAAACTATGGCTACACCTTC
TRBJ1-1,TRBV18,many,NA,CASSPGAKAEAFF,TGTGCCAGCTCACCTGGCGCAAAGGCTGAAGCTTTCTTT
TRBJ1-2,TRBV10-1,few,TRBD1,CASSDDRGCLTMYDGYTF,TGCGCCAGCAGTGACGACAGGGGGTGCCTAACTATGTATGATGGCTACACCTTC
TRBJ1-4,TRBV7-2,many,NA,CASSSQPWVGEKLFF,TGTGCCAGCAGCTCCCAGCCCTGGGTCGGGGAAAAACTGTTTTTT
TRBJ1-2,TRBV4-2,many,TRBD1,CASSQVSTGGGYGYTF,TGTGCCAGCAGCCAAGTTTCTACAGGGGGCGGCTATGGCTACACCTTC
TRBJ2-3,TRBV5-1,NA,TRBD2,CASSSPSGGSTDTQYF,TGCGCCAGCAGCTCCCCTAGCGGGGGAAGCACAGATACGCAGTATTTT
TRBJ2-1,TRBV10-3,NA,TRBD1,CAISDTGGFGEQFF,TGTGCCATCAGTGATACAGGGGGATTTGGTGAGCAGTTCTTC
TRBJ1-1,TRBV6-1,many,TRBD1,CASRGTGETILWGNTEAFF,TGTGCCAGCAGGGGGACAGGGGAAACAATACTTTGGGGGAACACTGAAGCTTTCTTT
TRBJ1-1,TRBV7-9,many,TRBD1,CASSLEGAALGTEAFF,TGTGCCAGCAGCTTAGAGGGGGCGGCCCTGGGCACTGAAGCTTTCTTT
TRBJ2-3,TRBV2,few,NA,CASKGDTDTQYF,TGTGCCAGCAAAGGGGACACAGATACGCAGTATTTT